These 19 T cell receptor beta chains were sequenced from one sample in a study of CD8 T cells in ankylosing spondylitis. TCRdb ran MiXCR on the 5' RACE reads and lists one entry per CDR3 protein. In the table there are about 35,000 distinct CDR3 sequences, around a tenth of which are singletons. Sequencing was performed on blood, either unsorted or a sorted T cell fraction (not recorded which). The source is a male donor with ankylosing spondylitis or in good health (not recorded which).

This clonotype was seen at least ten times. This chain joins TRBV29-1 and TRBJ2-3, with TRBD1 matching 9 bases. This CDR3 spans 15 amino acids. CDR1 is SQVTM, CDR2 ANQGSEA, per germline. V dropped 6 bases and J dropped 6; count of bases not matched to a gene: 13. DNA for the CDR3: TGCAGCGTCGAACCCCGGGACAGGGTTTCCGATACGCAGTATTTT. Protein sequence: CSVEPRDRVSDTQYF.

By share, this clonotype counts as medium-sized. In nucleotides, the CDR3 is TGCGCCAGCAGCTTGCGGGTGGACAGGGGGACTGAGCAGTTCTTC. This translates into CASSLRVDRGTEQFF. The rearrangement joins TRBV5-1 to TRBJ2-1; 10 bases line up with TRBD1. With 1 base clipped from V and 9 bases from J, the junction kept 7 bases outside the gene matches. Germline CDR1 reads SGHRS; CDR2 reads YFSETQ. This CDR3 has 15 residues.

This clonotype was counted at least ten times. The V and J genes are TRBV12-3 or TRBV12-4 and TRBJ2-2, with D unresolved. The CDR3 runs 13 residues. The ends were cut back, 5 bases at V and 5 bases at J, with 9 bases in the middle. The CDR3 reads CASSPGVTGELFF. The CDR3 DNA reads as TGTGCCAGCAGTCCCGGCGTTACCGGGGAGCTGTTTTTT.

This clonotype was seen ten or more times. CDR3 amino acids: CASSPTLSGRAEGEQFF. The CDR3 DNA follows: TGTGCCAGCAGTCCGACCCTTAGCGGGAGGGCCGAGGGTGAGCAGTTCTTC. The V call is TRBV12-3 or TRBV12-4, the J call TRBJ2-1; 11 bases line up with TRBD2. With 5 bases clipped from V and 9 bases from J, the junction kept 15 bases outside the gene matches. There are 17 residues in the CDR3.

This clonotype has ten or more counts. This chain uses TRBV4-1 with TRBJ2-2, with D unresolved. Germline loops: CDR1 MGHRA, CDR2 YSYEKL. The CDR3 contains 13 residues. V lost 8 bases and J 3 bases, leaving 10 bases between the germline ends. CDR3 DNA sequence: TGCGCCAGCGGTGGCTTCTACACCGGGGAGCTGTTTTTT. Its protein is CASGGFYTGELFF.

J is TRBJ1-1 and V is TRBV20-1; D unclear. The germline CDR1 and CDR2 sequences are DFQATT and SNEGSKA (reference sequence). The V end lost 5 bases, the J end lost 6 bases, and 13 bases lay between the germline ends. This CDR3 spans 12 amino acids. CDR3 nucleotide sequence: TGCAGTGCTCAGCCCTCTACATCTGAAGCTTTCTTT. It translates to CSAQPSTSEAFF.

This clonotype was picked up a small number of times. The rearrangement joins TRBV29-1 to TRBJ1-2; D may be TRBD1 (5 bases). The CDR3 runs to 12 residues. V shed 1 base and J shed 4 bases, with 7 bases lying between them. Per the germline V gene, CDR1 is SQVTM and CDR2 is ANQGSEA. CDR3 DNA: TGCAGCGTTGAAGGACAGTCCTATGGCTACACCTTC. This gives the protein CSVEGQSYGYTF.

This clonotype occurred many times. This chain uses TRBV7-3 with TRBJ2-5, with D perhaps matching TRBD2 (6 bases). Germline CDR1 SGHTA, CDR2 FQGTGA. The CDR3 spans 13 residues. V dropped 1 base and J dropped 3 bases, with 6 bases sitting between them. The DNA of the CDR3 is TGTGCCAGCAGCTTAAGCGGGAAAGAGACCCAGTACTTC. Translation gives CASSLSGKETQYF.

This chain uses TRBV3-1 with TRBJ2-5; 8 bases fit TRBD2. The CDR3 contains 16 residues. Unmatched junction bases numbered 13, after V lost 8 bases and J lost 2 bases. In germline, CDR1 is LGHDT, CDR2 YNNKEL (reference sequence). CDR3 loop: CASSKEVTSAQETQYF. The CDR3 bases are TGTGCCAGCTCCAAAGAGGTGACTAGCGCACAAGAGACCCAGTACTTC.

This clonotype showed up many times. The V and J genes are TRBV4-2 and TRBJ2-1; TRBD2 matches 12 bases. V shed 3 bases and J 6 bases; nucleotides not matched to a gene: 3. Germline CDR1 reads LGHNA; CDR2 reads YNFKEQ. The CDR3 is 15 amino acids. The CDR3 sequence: CASSHMTSGSNEQFF. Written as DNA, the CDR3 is TGTGCCAGCAGCCACATGACTAGCGGGAGCAATGAGCAGTTCTTC.

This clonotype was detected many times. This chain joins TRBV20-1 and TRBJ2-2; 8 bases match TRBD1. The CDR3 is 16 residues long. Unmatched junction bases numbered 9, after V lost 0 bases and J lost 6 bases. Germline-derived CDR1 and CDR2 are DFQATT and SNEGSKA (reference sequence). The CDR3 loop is CSARDLGRGQSGELFF. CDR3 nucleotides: TGCAGTGCTAGAGATCTGGGCAGGGGGCAATCCGGGGAGCTGTTTTTT.

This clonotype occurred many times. In DNA form, the CDR3 reads TGTGCCACCAGCAAAGTGGGCGTATACGAGCAGTACTTC. It specifies CATSKVGVYEQYF. The rearrangement joins TRBV15 to TRBJ2-7; D call uncertain. Germline CDR1 is LNHNV and CDR2 is YYDKDF (reference sequence). V was pared by 4 bases and J by 4 bases, with 11 bases between. CDR3 length: 13 residues.

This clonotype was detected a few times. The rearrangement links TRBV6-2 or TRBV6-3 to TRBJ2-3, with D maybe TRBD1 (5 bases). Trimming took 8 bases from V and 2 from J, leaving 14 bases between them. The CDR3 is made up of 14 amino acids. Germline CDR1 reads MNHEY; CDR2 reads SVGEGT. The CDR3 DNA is TGTGCCAGCGAGCTATCAGGGCCCACAGATACGCAGTATTTT. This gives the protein CASELSGPTDTQYF.

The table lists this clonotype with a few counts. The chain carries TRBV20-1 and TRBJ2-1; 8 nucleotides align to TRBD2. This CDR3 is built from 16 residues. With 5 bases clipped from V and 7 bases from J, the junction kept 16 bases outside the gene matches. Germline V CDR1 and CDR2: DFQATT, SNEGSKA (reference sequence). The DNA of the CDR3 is TGCAGTGCTGGAAAGGGCGGCGCGGGAGGAGGGAATGAGCAGTTCTTC. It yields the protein CSAGKGGAGGGNEQFF.

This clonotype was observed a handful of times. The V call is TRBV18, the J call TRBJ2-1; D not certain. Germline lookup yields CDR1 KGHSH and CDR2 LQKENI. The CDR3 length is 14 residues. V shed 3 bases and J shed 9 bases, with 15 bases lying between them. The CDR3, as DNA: TGTGCCAGCTCACCCGGAGCCGTGGGCGGTGAGCAGTTCTTC. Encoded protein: CASSPGAVGGEQFF.

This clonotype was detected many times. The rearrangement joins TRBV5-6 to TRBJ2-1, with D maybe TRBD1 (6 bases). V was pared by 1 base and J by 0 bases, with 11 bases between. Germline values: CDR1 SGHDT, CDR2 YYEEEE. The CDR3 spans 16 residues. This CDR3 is CASSLPPTGSYNEQFF. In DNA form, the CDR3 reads TGTGCCAGCAGCTTGCCTCCGACAGGCTCCTACAATGAGCAGTTCTTC. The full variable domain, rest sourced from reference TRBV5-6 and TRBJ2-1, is DAGVTQSPTHLIKTRGQQVTLRCSPKSGHDTVSWYQQALGQGPQFIFQYYEEEERQRGNFPDRFSGHQFPNYSSELNVNALLLGDSALYLCASSLPPTGSYNEQFFGPGTRLTVL.

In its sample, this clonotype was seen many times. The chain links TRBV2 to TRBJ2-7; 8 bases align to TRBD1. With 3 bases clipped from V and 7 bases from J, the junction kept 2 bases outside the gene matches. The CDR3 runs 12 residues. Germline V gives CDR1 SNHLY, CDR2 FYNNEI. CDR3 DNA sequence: TGTGCCAGCAGTGAGGACAGGGATGAGCAGTACTTC. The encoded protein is CASSEDRDEQYF.

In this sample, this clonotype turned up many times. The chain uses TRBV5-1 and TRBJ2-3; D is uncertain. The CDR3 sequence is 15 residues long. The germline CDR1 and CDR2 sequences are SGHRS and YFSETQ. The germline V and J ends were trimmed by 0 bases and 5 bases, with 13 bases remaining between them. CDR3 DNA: TGCGCCAGCAGCTTGGCCAGCCCAGCCAGAGATACGCAGTATTTT. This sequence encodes CASSLASPARDTQYF.

DNA of the CDR3: TGTGCCTGTCGACAGGGACTAAACACTGAAGCTTTCTTT. This encodes CACRQGLNTEAFF. This chain connects TRBV30 to TRBJ1-1; 7 bases map to TRBD1. This CDR3 comprises 13 residues. The germline V gene encodes CDR1 GTSNPN and CDR2 SVGIG (reference sequence). The V segment lost 6 bases and the J segment 2 bases; nucleotides outside the gene matches: 6.